What follows are 18 T cell receptor beta chains derived from one specimen sequenced in a study of control samples from healthy donors and cancer patients. This table comes from immunoSEQ multiplex PCR, and its TCRdb copy is limited to in-frame clones, with some not included. The sample consists of more than 95,000 clones, approximately 92% of them appearing once. Material for sequencing was PBMCs. All receptors come from an elderly man with head and neck cancer.

This chain connects TRBV4-3 to TRBJ2-1; 8 positions match TRBD2. V lost 0 bases to trimming and J lost 10 bases; unmatched junction nucleotides: 8. Germline V gene lookup returns CDR1 LGHNA and CDR2 YSLEER. The CDR3 is made up of 15 amino acids. The CDR3 region is CASSQDRASGSEQFF. In nucleotides, the CDR3 is TGCGCCAGCAGCCAAGATAGGGCTAGCGGGTCCGAGCAGTTCTTC.

The CDR3 bases are TGTGCCAGCAGGGTTGGGACATCAGATCAGCCCCAGCATTTT. This translates into CASRVGTSDQPQHF. The J gene is TRBJ1-5, the V gene TRBV2; tentative D call: TRBD1 (6 bases). CDR3 length: 14 amino acids. Germline V gene lookup returns CDR1 SNHLY and CDR2 FYNNEI. Trimming pared 6 bases from V and 5 bases from J, leaving 14 bases between. Filled out from reference TRBV2 and TRBJ1-5, the complete variable domain reads EPEVTQTPSHQVTQMGQEVILRCVPISNHLYFYWYRQILGQKVEFLVSFYNNEISEKSEIFDDQFSVERPDGSNFTLKIRSTKLEDSAMYFCASRVGTSDQPQHFGDGTRLSIL.

CDR3 loop: CATSRVNSQETQYF. The CDR3 nucleotides are TGTGCCACCAGCAGAGTTAACAGTCAAGAGACCCAGTACTTC. The chain joins TRBV15 to TRBJ2-5; D is unresolved. CDR3 length equals 14 residues. V was trimmed by 1 base and J by 2 bases, leaving 8 bases between them. CDR1 LNHNV and CDR2 YYDKDF come from the germline V gene (reference sequence).

CDR3 coding DNA: TGTGCCAGCAGCTTGGCCCCCGGTCAGCCCCAGCATTTT. Translated: CASSLAPGQPQHF. The V and J genes are TRBV5-6 and TRBJ1-5; no firm D call. The CDR3 runs 13 residues. Trimming removed 0 bases from V and 6 bases from J, with 7 bases in between. Germline-derived CDR1 and CDR2 are SGHDT and YYEEEE. Full variable domain (outside the CDR3, taken from reference TRBV5-6 and TRBJ1-5): DAGVTQSPTHLIKTRGQQVTLRCSPKSGHDTVSWYQQALGQGPQFIFQYYEEEERQRGNFPDRFSGHQFPNYSSELNVNALLLGDSALYLCASSLAPGQPQHFGDGTRLSIL.

The chain links TRBV20-1 to TRBJ1-2; TRBD1 is a possible D gene (5 bases). V lost 3 bases, J lost 3 bases, and 14 bases lay in between. This CDR3 comprises 14 residues. Per germline, CDR1 DFQATT and CDR2 SNEGSKA (reference sequence). This chain's CDR3 is CSASSGKVDYGYTF. The CDR3 DNA follows: TGCAGTGCTAGTTCAGGGAAAGTCGACTATGGCTACACCTTC.

This chain joins TRBV7-8 and TRBJ1-1; D ambiguous. V dropped 5 bases and J dropped 0 bases, with 10 bases sitting between them. In germline, CDR1 is SGHVS, CDR2 FQNEAQ. The CDR3 totals 14 residues. CDR3 in amino acids: CASSPDAVNTEAFF. In nucleotides, the CDR3 is TGTGCCAGCAGCCCCGACGCAGTGAACACTGAAGCTTTCTTT.

The table lists this clone with a count of one. The chain is built from TRBV30 and TRBJ1-2; TRBD1 aligns across 7 bases. Per germline, CDR1 GTSNPN and CDR2 SVGIG (reference sequence). This CDR3 is built from 13 residues. The J segment lost 4 bases and the V segment lost 3 bases, leaving 5 bases of the junction unmatched. CDR3 DNA: TGTGCCTGGAGCTTGGACAGGTTCTATGGCTACACCTTC. It encodes CAWSLDRFYGYTF. Variable domain in full (rest from reference TRBV30 and TRBJ1-2): SQTIHQWPATLVQPVGSPLSLECTVEGTSNPNLYWYRQAAGRGLQLLFYSVGIGQISSEVPQNLSASRPQDRQFILSSKKLLLSDSGFYLCAWSLDRFYGYTFGSGTRLTVV.

The chain joins TRBV15 to TRBJ2-2; D is possibly TRBD2 (7 bases). Trimming took 0 bases from V and 4 from J, leaving 21 bases between them. CDR1 and CDR2 (germline): LNHNV, YYDKDF (reference sequence). The CDR3 has 19 residues. CDR3 nucleotides: TGTGCCACCAGCAGAGATCTAGGGGGAGGGGCTTTGGGCACCGGGGAGCTGTTTTTT. Protein product: CATSRDLGGGALGTGELFF.

The CDR3 DNA sequence: TGTGCCAGCAGCCAAGACCGAACAGGGCCCAGAAGTGGCTACACCTTC. Protein: CASSQDRTGPRSGYTF. The chain couples TRBV3-1 (or the pseudogene TRBV3-2) to TRBJ1-2; weak D call: TRBD1 (6 bases). This CDR3 has 16 residues. Looked up from germline, CDR1 is LGHDT and CDR2 is YNNKEL (reference sequence). V was trimmed by 0 bases and J by 7 bases, leaving 18 bases between them.

J is TRBJ2-7 and V is TRBV5-1, with TRBD1 identical over 7 bases. The CDR3 extends over 12 amino acids. The germline V gene encodes CDR1 SGHRS and CDR2 YFSETQ. Trimming cost V 4 bases and J 6 bases; bases outside gene matches: 4. CDR3 protein: CASSLTGSEQYF. The CDR3 region has the DNA TGCGCCAGCAGCCTGACAGGGTCCGAGCAGTACTTC.

This clone was found a few times. The chain is built from TRBV4-1 and TRBJ1-2; no reliable D call. V was shortened by 1 base and J by 1 base, with 7 bases between the two germline ends. The CDR3 loop spans 14 amino acids. Per the germline V gene, CDR1 is MGHRA and CDR2 is YSYEKL. CDR3 nucleotide sequence: TGCGCCAGCAGCCAAGGGGGAAATAACTATGGCTACACCTTC. Translated, it gives CASSQGGNNYGYTF.

The V gene is TRBV3-1 (or the pseudogene TRBV3-2), the J gene TRBJ2-7; maybe TRBD1 (5 bases). V shed 1 base and J shed 3 bases, with 19 bases lying between them. This CDR3 has 17 amino acids. From germline, CDR1 is LGHDT and CDR2 YNNKEL (reference sequence). CDR3 in DNA: TGTGCCAGCAGCCAAGGGTCTGGGGCCACCCCCTTCTACGAGCAGTACTTC. Translating gives CASSQGSGATPFYEQYF.

The chain couples TRBV5-1 to TRBJ2-2, with a tentative D call TRBD1 (6 bases). This CDR3 contains 16 residues. Germline V gene data show CDR1 as SGHRS and CDR2 as YFSETQ. V shed 9 bases and J shed 4 bases, with 22 bases lying between them. CDR3 DNA sequence: TGCGCCACCTCCCCTACCGGGACAATGAGCACCGGGGAGCTGTTTTTT. Protein sequence: CATSPTGTMSTGELFF.

The rearrangement joins TRBV4-3 to TRBJ1-6; maybe TRBD1 (5 bases). The V end lost 0 bases, the J end lost 7 bases, and 16 bases lay between the germline ends. Germline lookup yields CDR1 LGHNA and CDR2 YSLEER. The CDR3 extends over 17 amino acids. CDR3 nucleotide sequence: TGCGCCAGCAGCCAAGAATGGGCACCTTGGGGCAATTCACCCCTCCACTTT. Translated, it gives CASSQEWAPWGNSPLHF.

The rearrangement uses TRBV11-3 and TRBJ2-3; the D is unclear. This CDR3 is built from 14 residues. Germline V gives CDR1 SGHNT, CDR2 YENEEA. The V end lost 3 bases, the J end lost 1 base, and 8 bases lay between the germline ends. Written as DNA, the CDR3 is TGTGCCAGCAGCTTTACATTCCGCACAGATACGCAGTATTTT. It specifies CASSFTFRTDTQYF.

The CDR3 spells CASSPETTEAFF. CDR3 DNA: TGTGCCAGCAGCCCAGAAACCACTGAAGCTTTCTTT. The V call is TRBV7-9, the J call TRBJ1-1; D gene uncertain. Trimming took off 5 bases at V and 4 bases at J, with 8 bases between the two ends. CDR1 and CDR2 (germline): SEHNR, FQNEAQ (reference sequence). The CDR3 consists of 12 residues.

The genes are TRBV9 and TRBJ2-3; D is tentatively TRBD1 or TRBD2 (5 bases each). The V end lost 0 bases, the J end lost 6 bases, and 8 bases lay between the germline ends. The CDR3 consists of 13 residues. From germline, CDR1 is SGDLS and CDR2 YYNGEE. The CDR3 here is CASSVGGFDTQYF. The CDR3 bases are TGTGCCAGCAGCGTAGGGGGGTTTGATACGCAGTATTTT.

The gene calls are TRBV5-5 and TRBJ1-5; 9 positions agree with TRBD1. V was pared by 0 bases and J by 2 bases, with 3 bases of the junction left unmatched. The CDR3 is 16 amino acids. CDR1 is SGHKS and CDR2 is YYEKEE in the germline V gene (reference sequence). CDR3: CASSLAQGAGNQPQHF. In nucleotides, the CDR3 is TGTGCCAGCAGCTTGGCACAGGGGGCAGGCAATCAGCCCCAGCATTTT.